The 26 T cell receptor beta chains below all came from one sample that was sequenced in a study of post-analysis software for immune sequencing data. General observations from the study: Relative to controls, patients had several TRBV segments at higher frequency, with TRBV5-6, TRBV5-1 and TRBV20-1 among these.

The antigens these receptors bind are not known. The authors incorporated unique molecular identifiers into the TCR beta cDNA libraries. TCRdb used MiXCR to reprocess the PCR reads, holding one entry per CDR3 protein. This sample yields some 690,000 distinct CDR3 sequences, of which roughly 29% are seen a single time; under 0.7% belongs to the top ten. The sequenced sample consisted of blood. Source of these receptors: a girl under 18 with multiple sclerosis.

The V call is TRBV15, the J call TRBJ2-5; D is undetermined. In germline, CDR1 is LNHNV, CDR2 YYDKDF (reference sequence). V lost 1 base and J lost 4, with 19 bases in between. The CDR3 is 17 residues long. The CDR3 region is CATSRAPPEGHGETQYF. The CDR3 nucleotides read TGTGCCACCAGCAGAGCCCCTCCCGAAGGCCATGGAGAGACCCAGTACTTC.

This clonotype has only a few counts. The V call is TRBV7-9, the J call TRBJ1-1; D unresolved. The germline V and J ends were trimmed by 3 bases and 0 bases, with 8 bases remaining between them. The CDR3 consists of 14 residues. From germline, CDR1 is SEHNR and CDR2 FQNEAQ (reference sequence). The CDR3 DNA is TGTGCCAGCAGCTTGATAGGTTTGAACACTGAAGCTTTCTTT. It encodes CASSLIGLNTEAFF.

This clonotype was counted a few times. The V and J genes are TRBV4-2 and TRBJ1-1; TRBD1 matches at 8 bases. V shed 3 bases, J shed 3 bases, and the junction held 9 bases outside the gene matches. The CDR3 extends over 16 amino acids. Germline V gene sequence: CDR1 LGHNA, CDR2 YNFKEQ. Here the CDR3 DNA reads TGTGCCAGCAGCCACGCGGTGGGACAGGTGTACACTGAAGCTTTCTTT. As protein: CASSHAVGQVYTEAFF.

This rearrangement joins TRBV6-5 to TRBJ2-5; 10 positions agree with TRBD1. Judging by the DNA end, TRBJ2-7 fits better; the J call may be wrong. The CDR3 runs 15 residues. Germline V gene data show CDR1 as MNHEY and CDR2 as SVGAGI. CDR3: CASRGMTGGVCEQYF. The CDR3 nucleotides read TGTGCCAGCAGGGGAATGACAGGGGGCGTCTGCGAGCAGTACTTC.

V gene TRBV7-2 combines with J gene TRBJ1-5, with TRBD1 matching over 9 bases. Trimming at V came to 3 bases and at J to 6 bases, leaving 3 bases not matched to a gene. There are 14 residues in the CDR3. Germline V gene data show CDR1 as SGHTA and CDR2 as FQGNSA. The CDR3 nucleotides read TGTGCCAGCAGCTTGGACAGGGGTTTTCAGCCCCAGCATTTT. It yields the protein CASSLDRGFQPQHF.

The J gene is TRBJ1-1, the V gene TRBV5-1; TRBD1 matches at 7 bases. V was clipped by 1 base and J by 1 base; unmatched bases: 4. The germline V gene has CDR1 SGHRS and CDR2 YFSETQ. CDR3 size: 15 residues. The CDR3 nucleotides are TGCGCCAGCAGCTTGATGACAGGGACGAACACTGAAGCTTTCTTT. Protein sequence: CASSLMTGTNTEAFF.

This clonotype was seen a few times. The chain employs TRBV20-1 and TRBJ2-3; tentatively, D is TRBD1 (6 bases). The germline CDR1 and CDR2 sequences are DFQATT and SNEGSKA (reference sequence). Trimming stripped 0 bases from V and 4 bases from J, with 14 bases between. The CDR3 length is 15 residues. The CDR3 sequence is CSARDPQRTADTQYF. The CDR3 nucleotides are TGCAGTGCTAGAGATCCCCAGCGGACAGCAGATACGCAGTATTTT.

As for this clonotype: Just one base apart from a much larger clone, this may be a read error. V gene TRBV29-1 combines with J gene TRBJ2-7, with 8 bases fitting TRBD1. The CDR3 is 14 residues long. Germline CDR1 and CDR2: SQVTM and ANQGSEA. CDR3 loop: CSVLTGAQPYKQYF. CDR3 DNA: TGCAGCGTCCTGACAGGGGCCCAGCCCTACAAGCAGTACTTC.

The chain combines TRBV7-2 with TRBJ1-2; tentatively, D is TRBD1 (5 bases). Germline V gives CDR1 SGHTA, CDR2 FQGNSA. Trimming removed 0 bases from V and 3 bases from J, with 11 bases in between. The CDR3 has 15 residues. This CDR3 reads CASSLASRDDYGYTF. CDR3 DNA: TGTGCCAGCAGCTTAGCTAGCAGGGACGACTATGGCTACACCTTC.

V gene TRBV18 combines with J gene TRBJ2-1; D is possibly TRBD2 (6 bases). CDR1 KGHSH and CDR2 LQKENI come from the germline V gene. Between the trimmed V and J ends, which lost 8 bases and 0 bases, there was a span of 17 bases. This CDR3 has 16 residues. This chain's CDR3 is CASATRGGSSYNEQFF. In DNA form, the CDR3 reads TGTGCCAGCGCTACACGTGGGGGGAGCTCCTACAATGAGCAGTTCTTC. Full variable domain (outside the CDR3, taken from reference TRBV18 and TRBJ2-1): NAGVMQNPRHLVRRRGQEARLRCSPMKGHSHVYWYRQLPEEGLKFMVYLQKENIIDESGMPKERFSAEFPKEGPSILRIQQVVRGDSAAYFCASATRGGSSYNEQFFGPGTRLTVL.

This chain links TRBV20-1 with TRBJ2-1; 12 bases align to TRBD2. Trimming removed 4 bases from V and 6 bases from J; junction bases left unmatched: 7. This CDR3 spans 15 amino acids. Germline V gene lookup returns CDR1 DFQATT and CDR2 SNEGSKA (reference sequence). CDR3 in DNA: TGCAGTGCTAAGCTGCTAGCGGGGGGGCTCAATGAGCAGTTCTTC. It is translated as CSAKLLAGGLNEQFF.

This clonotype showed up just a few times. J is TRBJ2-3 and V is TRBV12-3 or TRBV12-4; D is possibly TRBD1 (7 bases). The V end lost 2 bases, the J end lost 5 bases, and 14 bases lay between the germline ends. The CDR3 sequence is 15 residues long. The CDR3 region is CASSLIGGGVDTQYF. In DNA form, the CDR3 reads TGTGCCAGCAGTTTAATTGGAGGGGGCGTAGATACGCAGTATTTT.

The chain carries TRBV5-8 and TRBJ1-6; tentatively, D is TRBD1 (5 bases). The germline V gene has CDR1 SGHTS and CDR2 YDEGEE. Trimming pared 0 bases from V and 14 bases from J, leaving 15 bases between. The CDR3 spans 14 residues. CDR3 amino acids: CASSLGQLARSLHF. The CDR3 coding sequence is TGTGCCAGCAGCTTGGGACAGTTGGCAAGGTCCCTCCACTTT.

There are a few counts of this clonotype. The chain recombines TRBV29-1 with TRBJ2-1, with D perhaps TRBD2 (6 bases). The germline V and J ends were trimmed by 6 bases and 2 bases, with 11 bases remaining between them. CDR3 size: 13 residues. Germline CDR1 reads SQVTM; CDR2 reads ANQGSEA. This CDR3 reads CSVTASAYNEQFF. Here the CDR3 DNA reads TGCAGCGTGACAGCTAGCGCCTACAATGAGCAGTTCTTC.

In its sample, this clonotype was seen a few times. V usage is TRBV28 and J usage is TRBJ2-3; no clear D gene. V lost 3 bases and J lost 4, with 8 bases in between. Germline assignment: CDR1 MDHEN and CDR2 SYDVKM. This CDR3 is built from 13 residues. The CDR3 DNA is TGTGCCAGCAGTTTCCCCAGATCAGATACGCAGTATTTT. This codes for CASSFPRSDTQYF. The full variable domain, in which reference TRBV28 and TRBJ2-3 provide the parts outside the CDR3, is DVKVTQSSRYLVKRTGEKVFLECVQDMDHENMFWYRQDPGLGLRLIYFSYDVKMKEKGDIPEGYSVSREKKERFSLILESASTNQTSMYLCASSFPRSDTQYFGPGTRLTVL.

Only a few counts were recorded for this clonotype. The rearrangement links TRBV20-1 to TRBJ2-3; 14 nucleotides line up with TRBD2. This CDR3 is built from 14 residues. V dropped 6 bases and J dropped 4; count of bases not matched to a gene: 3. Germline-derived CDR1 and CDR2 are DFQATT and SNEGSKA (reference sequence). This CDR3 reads CSARTSGRPDTQYF. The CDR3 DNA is TGCAGTGCCCGGACTAGCGGGAGGCCAGATACGCAGTATTTT.

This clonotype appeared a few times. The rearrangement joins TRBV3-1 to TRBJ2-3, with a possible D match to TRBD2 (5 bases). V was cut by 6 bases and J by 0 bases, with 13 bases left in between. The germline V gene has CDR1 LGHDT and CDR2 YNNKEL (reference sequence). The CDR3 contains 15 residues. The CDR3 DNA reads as TGTGCCAGCAGGGTGGCTCGACTAAGCACAGATACGCAGTATTTT. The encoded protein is CASRVARLSTDTQYF.

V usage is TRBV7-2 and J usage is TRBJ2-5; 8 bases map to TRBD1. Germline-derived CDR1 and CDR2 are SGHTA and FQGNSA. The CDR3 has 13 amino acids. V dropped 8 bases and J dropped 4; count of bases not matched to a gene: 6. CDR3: CTSGTGGLETQYF. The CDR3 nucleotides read TGTACCAGCGGAACAGGGGGTCTAGAGACCCAGTACTTC.

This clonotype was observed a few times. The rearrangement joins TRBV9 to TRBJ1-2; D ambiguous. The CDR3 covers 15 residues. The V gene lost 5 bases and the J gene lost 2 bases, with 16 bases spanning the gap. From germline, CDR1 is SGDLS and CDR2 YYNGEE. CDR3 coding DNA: TGTGCCAGCAGGCCCGGCCGCGACAAGAACTATGGCTACACCTTC. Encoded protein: CASRPGRDKNYGYTF.

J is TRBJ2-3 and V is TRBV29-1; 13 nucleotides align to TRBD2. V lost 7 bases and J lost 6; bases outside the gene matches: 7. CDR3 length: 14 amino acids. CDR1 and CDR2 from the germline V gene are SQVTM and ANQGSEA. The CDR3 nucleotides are TGCAGCGCCAAAACTAGCGGGAGGGTCGATACGCAGTATTTT. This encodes CSAKTSGRVDTQYF.

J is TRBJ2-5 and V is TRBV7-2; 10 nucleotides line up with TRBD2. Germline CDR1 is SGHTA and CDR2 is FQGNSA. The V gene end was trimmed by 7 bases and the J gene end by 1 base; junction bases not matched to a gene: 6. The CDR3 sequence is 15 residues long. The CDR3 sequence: CASKSGRVPQETQYF. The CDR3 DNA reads TGTGCCAGCAAGAGCGGGAGGGTTCCCCAAGAGACCCAGTACTTC. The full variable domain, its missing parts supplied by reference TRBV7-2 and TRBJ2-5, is GAGVSQSPSNKVTEKGKDVELRCDPISGHTALYWYRQSLGQGLEFLIYFQGNSAPDKSGLPSDRFSAERTGGSVSTLTIQRTQQEDSAVYLCASKSGRVPQETQYFGPGTRLLVL.

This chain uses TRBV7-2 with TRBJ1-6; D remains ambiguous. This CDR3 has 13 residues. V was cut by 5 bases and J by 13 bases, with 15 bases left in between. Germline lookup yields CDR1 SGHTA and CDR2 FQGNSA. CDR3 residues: CASSPLPPAPLHF. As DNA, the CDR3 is TGTGCCAGCAGCCCCCTACCCCCGGCGCCCCTCCACTTT.

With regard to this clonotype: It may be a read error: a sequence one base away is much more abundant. The CDR3 bases are TGTGCCATCAGCGAAACTCACGGGCAGTACTTC. Translation gives CAISETHGQYF. This chain links TRBV10-3 with TRBJ2-5; D gene unclear. This CDR3 has 11 amino acids. Trimming took 6 bases from V and 11 from J, leaving 13 bases between them. CDR1 is ENHRY and CDR2 is SYGVKD in the germline V gene.

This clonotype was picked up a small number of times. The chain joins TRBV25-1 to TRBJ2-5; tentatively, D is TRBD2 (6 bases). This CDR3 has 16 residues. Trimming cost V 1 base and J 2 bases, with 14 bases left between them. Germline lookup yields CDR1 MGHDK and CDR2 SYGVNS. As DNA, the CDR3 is TGTGCCAGCAGTGAATTTGGACAACGGGGGCAAGAGACCCAGTACTTC. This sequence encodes CASSEFGQRGQETQYF.

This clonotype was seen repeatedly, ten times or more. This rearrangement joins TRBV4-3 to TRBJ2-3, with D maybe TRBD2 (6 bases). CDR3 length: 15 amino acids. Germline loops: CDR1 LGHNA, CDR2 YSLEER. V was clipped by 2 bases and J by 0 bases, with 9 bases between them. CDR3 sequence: CASSQRGGSTDTQYF. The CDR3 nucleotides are TGCGCCAGCAGCCAAAGGGGAGGAAGCACAGATACGCAGTATTTT.

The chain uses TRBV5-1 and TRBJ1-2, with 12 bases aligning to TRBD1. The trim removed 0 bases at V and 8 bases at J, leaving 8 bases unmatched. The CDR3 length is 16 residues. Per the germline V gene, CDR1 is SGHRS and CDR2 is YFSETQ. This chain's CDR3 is CASSLEGTGGLGGYTF. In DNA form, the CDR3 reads TGCGCCAGCAGCTTGGAGGGGACAGGGGGCCTCGGCGGCTACACCTTC. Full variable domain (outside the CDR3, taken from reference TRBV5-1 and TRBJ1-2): KAGVTQTPRYLIKTRGQQVTLSCSPISGHRSVSWYQQTPGQGLQFLFEYFSETQRNKGNFPGRFSGRQFSNSRSEMNVSTLELGDSALYLCASSLEGTGGLGGYTFGSGTRLTVV.